This T cell receptor (beta chain) was sequenced for a study of blood T cells in healthy people across ages. The study's findings and limits: From one million sequenced T cells, diversity estimates were lower bounds.

PCR was performed a second time for about 7 to 12 cycles using a sample-barcoded 5' primer and a J-beta primer mix. A single record per CDR3 protein comes from TCRdb applying MiXCR to the 5' RACE reads. The table shows 1.5 million to 1.8 million distinct CDR3 sequences, with roughly two fifths occurring only once. Only a few counts were recorded for this clonotype. Its specificity is not known. CDR1 and CDR2 (germline): SQVTM, ANQGSEA. The CDR3 is 14 residues long. The chain carries TRBV29-1 and TRBJ2-5; TRBD2 might be the D (5 bases). The assigned J gene may be wrong: the sequence end matches TRBJ2-7 better. The sequencing input was blood. The clonotype was recovered from a woman in her late teens or twenties in good health. The CDR3 DNA sequence: TGCAGCGTTGGTCCTGGAGGCCTTCGCGACGAGCAGTACTTC. This gives the protein CSVGPGGLRDEQYF.